This note documents a single T cell receptor beta chain sequence. Its cognate antigen is unknown. This sample is drawn from a study of post-analysis software for immune sequencing data. Deletions cut 5 bases from V and 6 bases from J, with 13 bases between. The CDR3 runs to 13 residues. Regarding the study as a whole: When patients were compared with controls, 4 or 5 TRBV segments were more frequent, TRBV5-6, TRBV5-1 and TRBV20-1 among them. Those with multiple sclerosis, the patient group, showed significantly lower normalized Chao1 diversity than controls.

Tagging with unique molecular identifiers was a feature of the TCR beta cDNA libraries. TCRdb re-called the PCR reads through MiXCR, storing one row per CDR3 protein. The sample comprises roughly 670,000 distinct CDR3 sequences, 59% of which are singletons, and roughly 10% rests with the top ten. This chain uses TRBV12-3 or TRBV12-4 with TRBJ1-1, with a tentative D call TRBD1 (5 bases). Sequenced input: blood. This clonotype was sampled from a girl aged 2-15 years with multiple sclerosis. The CDR3 sequence is CASSAGWDAEAFF. The CDR3 coding sequence is TGTGCCAGCAGTGCGGGGTGGGACGCTGAAGCTTTCTTT.